The 21 T cell receptor beta chains given below trace back to one sample, sequenced in a study of T cell responses to AZD1222 COVID-19 vaccine (TCRdb year 2021). Library prep was done by the immunoSEQ multiplex PCR assay. TCRdb mirrors the immuneACCESS table, restricted to in-frame sequences. Some clones are absent from its copies; in checked studies, under half trace to an unresolved V gene, and the reason for the others is unknown. The sample yields around 20,000 clones; roughly 79% were counted once. The ten largest clonotypes hold around a fifth of the sample. In the paper's terms, the time point label means: about 28 days (+/-7) after the second vaccine dose. Material: peripheral blood, obtained 28 days after the second AZD1222 dose. The receptors were gathered from an adult who received the AZD1222 COVID-19 vaccine.

This clone was observed a single time. The chain employs TRBV19 and TRBJ2-7; unclear D gene. Germline loops: CDR1 LNHDA, CDR2 SQIVND (reference sequence). The CDR3 totals 14 residues. V shed 3 bases and J shed 3 bases, with 12 bases lying between them. In DNA form, the CDR3 reads TGTGCCAGTAGTATCGGGCAGCAATACTACGAGCAGTACTTC. Amino acid sequence: CASSIGQQYYEQYF.

This clone has just one count. The chain couples TRBV11-3 to TRBJ1-2; TRBD1 matches at 7 bases. Germline V gene sequence: CDR1 SGHNT, CDR2 YENEEA. V dropped 4 bases and J dropped 5; count of bases not matched to a gene: 7. The CDR3 runs 14 residues. The chain's CDR3 is CASSSGQDNYGYTF. DNA of the CDR3: TGTGCCAGCAGCTCCGGACAGGACAATTATGGCTACACCTTC.

The chain recombines TRBV6-2 or TRBV6-3 with TRBJ2-1, with D unresolved. CDR3 size: 15 residues. Germline V gene sequence: CDR1 MNHEY, CDR2 SVGEGT. V dropped 4 bases and J dropped 3 bases, with 13 bases sitting between them. The CDR3 bases are TGTGCCAGCAGTTCCACTCGCCCCCTCTACAATGAGCAGTTCTTC. Protein sequence: CASSSTRPLYNEQFF.

This chain links TRBV5-1 with TRBJ1-2; the D gene is possibly TRBD1 (5 bases). Germline assignment: CDR1 SGHRS and CDR2 YFSETQ. V shed 5 bases and J shed 0 bases, with 14 bases lying between them. The CDR3 has 15 amino acids. CDR3 sequence (DNA): TGCGCCAGCAGATCGTTGGGGGAAACTAACTATGGCTACACCTTC. Protein: CASRSLGETNYGYTF.

CDR3 in amino acids: CSASLSGAHGYTF. The DNA of the CDR3 is TGCAGTGCTAGTCTCTCGGGGGCGCATGGCTACACCTTC. This chain joins TRBV20-1 and TRBJ1-2, with D possibly being TRBD1 (6 bases). The CDR3 has 13 amino acids. Looked up from germline, CDR1 is DFQATT and CDR2 is SNEGSKA (reference sequence). V lost 3 bases and J lost 6, with 14 bases in between.

The CDR3 DNA follows: TGCGCCAGCAGTGAGTCTCGCGGGGGGGACCAAGAGACCCAGTACTTC. Protein product: CASSESRGGDQETQYF. V gene TRBV10-1 combines with J gene TRBJ2-5; 9 nucleotides align to TRBD2. Germline CDR1 WNHNN, CDR2 SYGVQD (reference sequence). The ends lost 0 bases at V and 0 bases at J; junction bases unmatched: 2. The CDR3 is made up of 16 amino acids.

The rearrangement uses TRBV2 and TRBJ1-2, with D possibly matching TRBD1 (6 bases). This CDR3 region has 15 residues. Germline V lookup: CDR1 SNHLY, CDR2 FYNNEI. V gave up 7 bases and J gave up 0 bases, with 15 bases separating them. CDR3 in amino acids: CASMGQGTPNYGYTF. The CDR3 nucleotides are TGTGCCAGCATGGGGCAGGGGACCCCTAACTATGGCTACACCTTC.

This rearrangement joins TRBV5-1 to TRBJ2-2; 11 bases line up with TRBD2. The junction had 10 bases not matched to a gene; V was cut back by 2 bases and J by 1 base. Germline values: CDR1 SGHRS, CDR2 YFSETQ. This CDR3 spans 19 amino acids. CDR3 bases: TGCGCCAGCAGCTTTCCGTGGGGCACTAGCGGGAGGAACACCGGGGAGCTGTTTTTT. Translation: CASSFPWGTSGRNTGELFF.

The chain joins TRBV12-3 or TRBV12-4 to TRBJ1-2; D remains ambiguous. V was pared by 3 bases and J by 8 bases, with 13 bases between. CDR3 size: 13 residues. The chain's CDR3 is CASSFEGTGGYTF. The CDR3 DNA reads as TGTGCCAGCAGTTTTGAGGGTACGGGAGGCTACACCTTC.

J is TRBJ1-1 and V is TRBV12-3 or TRBV12-4; no clear D. CDR3 length: 13 amino acids. Trimming pared 3 bases from V and 4 bases from J, leaving 9 bases between. CDR3 amino acids: CASSFGGFTEAFF. In nucleotides, the CDR3 is TGTGCCAGCAGTTTCGGAGGATTCACTGAAGCTTTCTTT.

This chain connects TRBV11-3 to TRBJ2-3; D ambiguous. CDR1 is SGHNT and CDR2 is YENEEA in the germline V gene. V gave up 4 bases and J gave up 3 bases, with 5 bases separating them. This CDR3 is 12 amino acids long. The CDR3 is CASSSRTDTQYF. CDR3 sequence (DNA): TGTGCCAGCAGCTCAAGAACAGATACGCAGTATTTT.

In this sample, this clone turned up once. This chain links TRBV27 with TRBJ1-6; D is possibly TRBD1 (5 bases). The CDR3 covers 17 residues. V gave up 7 bases and J gave up 0 bases, with 16 bases separating them. Germline V gene lookup returns CDR1 MNHEY and CDR2 SMNVEV (reference sequence). The CDR3 here is CASITGILSSYNSPLHF. The CDR3 nucleotides read TGTGCCAGCATTACAGGTATTTTAAGCTCCTATAATTCACCCCTCCACTTT.

This sequence joins TRBV6-1 and TRBJ2-7; 9 positions agree with TRBD1. The CDR3 has 15 amino acids. The V gene's germline CDR1 is MNHNS and CDR2 SASEGT. Germline trimming cut 2 bases from V and 7 bases from J; bases unmatched to any gene: 9. The CDR3 is CASSETGTGFGEQYF. Here the CDR3 DNA reads TGTGCCAGCAGTGAAACCGGGACAGGGTTTGGAGAGCAGTACTTC.

This clone was recorded only once. The rearrangement joins TRBV2 to TRBJ2-3, with D perhaps matching TRBD2 (6 bases). Germline CDR1 and CDR2: SNHLY and FYNNEI. V lost 7 bases and J 2 bases, leaving 7 bases between the germline ends. The CDR3 has 12 amino acids. The CDR3: CASTGDTDTQYF. The CDR3 DNA sequence: TGTGCCAGCACGGGGGACACAGATACGCAGTATTTT.

The chain recombines TRBV19 with TRBJ1-2, with D unclear. Germline assignment: CDR1 LNHDA and CDR2 SQIVND (reference sequence). V lost 0 bases, J lost 3 bases, and 2 bases lay in between. The CDR3 extends over 12 amino acids. The CDR3 sequence is CASSIEDYGYTF. In DNA, the CDR3 is TGTGCCAGTAGTATAGAGGACTATGGCTACACCTTC.

The rearrangement links TRBV11-2 to TRBJ2-2, with a tentative D call TRBD1 (6 bases). Trimming took off 0 bases at V and 5 bases at J, with 16 bases between the two ends. Germline CDR1 SGHAT, CDR2 FQNNGV. The CDR3 has 17 amino acids. The CDR3 bases are TGTGCCAGCAGCTTAGATAGGGACATGGTGGGGACCGGGGAGCTGTTTTTT. Its protein product is CASSLDRDMVGTGELFF.

V and J are TRBV13 and TRBJ1-4; the D is unclear. The V gene lost 3 bases and the J gene lost 0 bases, with 8 bases spanning the gap. Germline lookup yields CDR1 PRHDT and CDR2 FYEKMQ (reference sequence). The CDR3 extends over 15 amino acids. The CDR3 loop reads CASSFDRATNEKLFF. In nucleotides, the CDR3 is TGTGCCAGCAGCTTCGATCGTGCAACTAATGAAAAACTGTTTTTT.

The J gene is TRBJ2-3, the V gene TRBV5-4; the match to TRBD2 covers 10 bases. With 4 bases clipped from V and 8 bases from J, the junction kept 10 bases outside the gene matches. The V gene's germline CDR1 is SGHNT and CDR2 YYREEE (reference sequence). The CDR3 contains 15 residues. CDR3: CASSRAGGTVGTQYF. In DNA form, the CDR3 reads TGTGCCAGCAGCCGAGCGGGGGGGACAGTAGGTACGCAGTATTTT. Together with reference TRBV5-4 and TRBJ2-3, the CDR3 gives the full variable domain: ETGVTQSPTHLIKTRGQQVTLRCSSQSGHNTVSWYQQALGQGPQFIFQYYREEENGRGNFPPRFSGLQFPNYSSELNVNALELDDSALYLCASSRAGGTVGTQYFGPGTRLTVL.

The CDR3 sequence: CASSLSQGETDTQYF. The CDR3 coding sequence is TGTGCCAGCAGCTTATCCCAGGGGGAGACAGATACGCAGTATTTT. This chain joins TRBV7-9 and TRBJ2-3; 7 bases line up with TRBD1. V lost 2 bases and J lost 3; bases outside the gene matches: 5. Per germline, CDR1 SEHNR and CDR2 FQNEAQ (reference sequence). The CDR3 contains 15 residues.

V usage is TRBV13 and J usage is TRBJ2-4; TRBD2 aligns across 9 bases. Germline trimming cut 4 bases from V and 4 bases from J; bases unmatched to any gene: 5. The CDR3 contains 15 residues. Per the germline V gene, CDR1 is PRHDT and CDR2 is FYEKMQ (reference sequence). DNA for the CDR3: TGTGCCAGCAGCTCCCTAACTAGCGGGAAAAACATTCAGTACTTC. Translated: CASSSLTSGKNIQYF.

In the case of this clone: At one boundary the junction diverges from the germline segment, which might be a read error. This chain uses TRBV4-3 with TRBJ1-6; D perhaps matches TRBD1 (5 bases). Germline values: CDR1 LGHNA, CDR2 YSLEER. This CDR3 has 17 amino acids. CDR3 residues: CASSQDFHGRVSSPLHF. The CDR3 DNA follows: TGCGCCAGCAGCCAAGATTTCCACGGCAGGGTGAGTTCACCCCTTCACTTT.